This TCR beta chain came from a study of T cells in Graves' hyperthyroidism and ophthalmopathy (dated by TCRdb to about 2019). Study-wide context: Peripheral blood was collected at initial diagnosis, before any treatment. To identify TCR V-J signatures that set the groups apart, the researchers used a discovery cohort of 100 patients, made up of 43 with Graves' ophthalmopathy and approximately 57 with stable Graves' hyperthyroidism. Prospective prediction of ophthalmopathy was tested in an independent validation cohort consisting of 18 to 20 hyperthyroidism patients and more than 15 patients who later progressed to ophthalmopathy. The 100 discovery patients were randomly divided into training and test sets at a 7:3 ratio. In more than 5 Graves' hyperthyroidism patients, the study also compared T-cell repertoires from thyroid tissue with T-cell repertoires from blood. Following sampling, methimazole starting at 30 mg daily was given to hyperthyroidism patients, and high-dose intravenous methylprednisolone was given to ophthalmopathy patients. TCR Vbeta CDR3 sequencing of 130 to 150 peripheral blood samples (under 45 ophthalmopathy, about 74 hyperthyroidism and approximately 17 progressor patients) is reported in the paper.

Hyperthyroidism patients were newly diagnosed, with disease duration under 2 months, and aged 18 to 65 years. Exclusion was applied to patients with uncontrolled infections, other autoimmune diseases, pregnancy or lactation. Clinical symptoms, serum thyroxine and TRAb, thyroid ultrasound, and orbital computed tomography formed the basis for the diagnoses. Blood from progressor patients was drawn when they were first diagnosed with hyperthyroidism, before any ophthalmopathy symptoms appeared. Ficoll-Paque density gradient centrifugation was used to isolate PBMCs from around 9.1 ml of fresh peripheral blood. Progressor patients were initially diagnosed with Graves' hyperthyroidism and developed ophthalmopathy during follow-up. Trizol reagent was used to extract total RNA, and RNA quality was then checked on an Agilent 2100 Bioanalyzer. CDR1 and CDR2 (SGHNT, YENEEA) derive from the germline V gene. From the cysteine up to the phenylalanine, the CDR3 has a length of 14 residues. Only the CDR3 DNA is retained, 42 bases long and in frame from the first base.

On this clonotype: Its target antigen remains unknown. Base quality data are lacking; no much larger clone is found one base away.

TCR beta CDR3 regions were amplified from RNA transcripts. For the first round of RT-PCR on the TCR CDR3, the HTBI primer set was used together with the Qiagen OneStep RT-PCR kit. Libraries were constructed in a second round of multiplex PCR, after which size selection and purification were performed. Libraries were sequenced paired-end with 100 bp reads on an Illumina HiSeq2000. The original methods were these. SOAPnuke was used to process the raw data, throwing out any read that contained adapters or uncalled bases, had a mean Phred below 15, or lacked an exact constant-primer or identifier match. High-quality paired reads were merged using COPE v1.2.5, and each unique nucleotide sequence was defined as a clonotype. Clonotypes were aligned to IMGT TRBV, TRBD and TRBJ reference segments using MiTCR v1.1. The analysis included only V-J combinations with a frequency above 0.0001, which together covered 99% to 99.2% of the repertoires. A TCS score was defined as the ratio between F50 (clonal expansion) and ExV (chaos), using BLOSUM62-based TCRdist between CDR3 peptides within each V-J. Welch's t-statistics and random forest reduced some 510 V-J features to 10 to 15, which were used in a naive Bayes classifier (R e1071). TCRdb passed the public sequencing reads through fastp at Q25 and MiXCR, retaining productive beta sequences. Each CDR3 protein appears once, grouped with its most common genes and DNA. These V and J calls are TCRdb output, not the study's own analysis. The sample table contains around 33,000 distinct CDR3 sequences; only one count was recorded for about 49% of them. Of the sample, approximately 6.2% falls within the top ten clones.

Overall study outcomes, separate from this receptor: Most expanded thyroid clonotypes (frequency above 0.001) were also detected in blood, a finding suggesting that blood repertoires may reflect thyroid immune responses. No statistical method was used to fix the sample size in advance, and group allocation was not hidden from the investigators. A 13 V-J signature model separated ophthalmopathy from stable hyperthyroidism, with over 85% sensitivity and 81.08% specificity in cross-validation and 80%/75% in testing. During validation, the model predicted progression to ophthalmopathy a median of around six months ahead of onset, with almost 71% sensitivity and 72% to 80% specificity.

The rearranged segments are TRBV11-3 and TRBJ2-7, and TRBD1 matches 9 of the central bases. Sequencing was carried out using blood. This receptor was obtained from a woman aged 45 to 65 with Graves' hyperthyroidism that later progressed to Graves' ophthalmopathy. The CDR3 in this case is CVSQVGTGMYEQYF. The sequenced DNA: TGTGTTAGCCAAGTGGGGACAGGGATGTACGAGCAGTACTTC.